This T cell receptor beta chain was sequenced for a study of T-cell reconstitution after alpha-beta-depleted transplantation in children. This clonotype was detected many times. Germline lookup yields CDR1 SGHTA and CDR2 FQGTGA. This CDR3 comprises 16 residues. V lost 1 base and J lost 7; bases outside the gene matches: 7. Unique molecular identifiers were used in preparing the TCRbeta library. TCRdb analysed the PCR reads with MiXCR anew, one entry per CDR3 protein. This table has a few hundred thousand distinct CDR3 sequences, around 9.1% appearing once. The V and J genes are TRBV7-3 and TRBJ2-1; TRBD2 aligns across 10 bases. This clonotype was obtained from a boy younger than two with acute myeloid leukemia, due to receive a stem cell transplant. This material consisted of PBMCs, taken before TCRalphabeta/CD19-depleted stem cell transplant. CDR3: CASSLRASGGLNEQFF. In DNA form, the CDR3 reads TGTGCCAGCAGCTTAAGGGCTAGCGGGGGCTTAAATGAGCAGTTCTTC.